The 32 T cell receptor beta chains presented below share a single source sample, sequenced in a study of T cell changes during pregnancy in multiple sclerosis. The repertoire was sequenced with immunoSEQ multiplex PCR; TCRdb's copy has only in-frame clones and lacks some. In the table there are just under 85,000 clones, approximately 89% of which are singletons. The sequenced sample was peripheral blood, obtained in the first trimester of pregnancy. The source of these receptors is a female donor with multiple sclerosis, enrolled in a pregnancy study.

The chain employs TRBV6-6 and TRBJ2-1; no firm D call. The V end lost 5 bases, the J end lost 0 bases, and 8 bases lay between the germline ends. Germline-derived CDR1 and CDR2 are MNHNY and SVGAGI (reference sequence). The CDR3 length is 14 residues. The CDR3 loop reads CASSISSSYNEQFF. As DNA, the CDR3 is TGTGCCAGCAGTATATCGAGCTCCTACAATGAGCAGTTCTTC.

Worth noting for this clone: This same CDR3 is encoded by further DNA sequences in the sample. CDR3 in DNA: TGTGCCAGCTCACCACCGAGCTCCTACAATGAGCAGTTCTTC. Its translation is CASSPPSSYNEQFF. The chain has TRBV18 and TRBJ2-1; D is uncertain. The CDR3 has 14 amino acids. V lost 0 bases to trimming and J lost 0 bases, with 3 bases between them. CDR1 is KGHSH, CDR2 LQKENI, per germline. The full variable domain, with the rest looked up from reference TRBV18 and TRBJ2-1, is NAGVMQNPRHLVRRRGQEARLRCSPMKGHSHVYWYRQLPEEGLKFMVYLQKENIIDESGMPKERFSAEFPKEGPSILRIQQVVRGDSAAYFCASSPPSSYNEQFFGPGTRLTVL.

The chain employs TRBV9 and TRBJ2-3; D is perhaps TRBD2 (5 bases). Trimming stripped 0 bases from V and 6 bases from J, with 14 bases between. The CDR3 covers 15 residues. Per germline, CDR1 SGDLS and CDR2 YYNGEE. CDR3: CASSVEIAPWDTQYF. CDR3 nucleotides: TGTGCCAGCAGCGTAGAGATAGCGCCATGGGATACGCAGTATTTT.

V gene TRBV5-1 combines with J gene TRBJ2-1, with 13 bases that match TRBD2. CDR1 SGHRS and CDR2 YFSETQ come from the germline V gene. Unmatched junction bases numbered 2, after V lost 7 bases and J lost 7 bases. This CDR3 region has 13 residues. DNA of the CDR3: TGCGCCAGCGGGACTAGCGGGACGAATGAGCAGTTCTTC. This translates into CASGTSGTNEQFF.

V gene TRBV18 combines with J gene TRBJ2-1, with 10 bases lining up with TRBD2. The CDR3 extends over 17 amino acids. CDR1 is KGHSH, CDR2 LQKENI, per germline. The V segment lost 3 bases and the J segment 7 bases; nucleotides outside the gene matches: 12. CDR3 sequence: CASSPRSGGILGNEQFF. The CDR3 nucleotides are TGTGCCAGCTCACCGCGTAGCGGGGGGATTTTGGGGAATGAGCAGTTCTTC.

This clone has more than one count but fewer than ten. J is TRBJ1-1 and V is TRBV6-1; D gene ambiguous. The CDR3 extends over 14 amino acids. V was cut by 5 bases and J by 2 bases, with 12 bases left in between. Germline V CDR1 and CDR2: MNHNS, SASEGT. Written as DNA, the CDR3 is TGTGCCAGCAGTACTGACATTCCTAACACTGAAGCTTTCTTT. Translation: CASSTDIPNTEAFF.

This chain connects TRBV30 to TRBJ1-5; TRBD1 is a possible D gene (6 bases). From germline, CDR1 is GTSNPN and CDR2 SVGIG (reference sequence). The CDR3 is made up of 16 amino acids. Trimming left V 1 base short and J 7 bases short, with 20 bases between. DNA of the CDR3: TGTGCCTGGAGTGAACCTTCGGAGCAGGGGAGCCAGCCCCAGCATTTT. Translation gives CAWSEPSEQGSQPQHF.

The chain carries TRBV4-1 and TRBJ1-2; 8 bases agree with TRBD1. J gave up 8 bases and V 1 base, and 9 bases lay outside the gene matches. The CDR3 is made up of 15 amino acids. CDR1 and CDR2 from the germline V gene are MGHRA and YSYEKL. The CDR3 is CASSQVRQGANGYTF. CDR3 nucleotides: TGCGCCAGCAGCCAAGTACGTCAGGGGGCGAACGGCTACACCTTC.

Here the CDR3 reads CASSQSGQGAYYGYTF. The CDR3 DNA is TGTGCCAGCAGCCAATCGGGACAGGGGGCTTACTATGGCTACACCTTC. The V gene is TRBV25-1, the J gene TRBJ1-2, with 12 nucleotides matching TRBD1. The V gene's germline CDR1 is MGHDK and CDR2 SYGVNS. The CDR3 length is 16 residues. Losses at the gene ends were 6 bases for V and 3 bases for J; bases not matched to a gene: 8.

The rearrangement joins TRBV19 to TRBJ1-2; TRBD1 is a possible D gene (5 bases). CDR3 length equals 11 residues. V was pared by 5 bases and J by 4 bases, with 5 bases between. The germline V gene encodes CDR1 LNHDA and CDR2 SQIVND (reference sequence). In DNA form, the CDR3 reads TGTGCCAGTAGTGACAGCTATGGCTACACCTTC. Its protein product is CASSDSYGYTF.

The CDR3 spells CASSLRPQLLKETQYF. CDR3 DNA sequence: TGTGCCAGCAGCTTAAGACCACAGCTGCTGAAAGAGACCCAGTACTTC. The rearrangement links TRBV7-6 to TRBJ2-5; D not resolved. Germline V gives CDR1 SGHVS, CDR2 FNYEAQ. This CDR3 region has 16 residues. Trimming stripped 2 bases from V and 3 bases from J, with 16 bases between. Full variable domain (rest looked up from reference TRBV7-6 and TRBJ2-5): GAGVSQSPRYKVTKRGQDVALRCDPISGHVSLYWYRQALGQGPEFLTYFNYEAQQDKSGLPNDRFSAERPEGSISTLTIQRTEQRDSAMYRCASSLRPQLLKETQYFGPGTRLLVL.

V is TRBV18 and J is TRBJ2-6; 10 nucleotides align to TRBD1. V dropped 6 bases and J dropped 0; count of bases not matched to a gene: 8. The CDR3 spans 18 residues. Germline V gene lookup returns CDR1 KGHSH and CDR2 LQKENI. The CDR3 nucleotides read TGTGCCAGCTCGGTCCGACAGGGGGCCAACTCTGGGGCCAACGTCCTGACTTTC. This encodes CASSVRQGANSGANVLTF.

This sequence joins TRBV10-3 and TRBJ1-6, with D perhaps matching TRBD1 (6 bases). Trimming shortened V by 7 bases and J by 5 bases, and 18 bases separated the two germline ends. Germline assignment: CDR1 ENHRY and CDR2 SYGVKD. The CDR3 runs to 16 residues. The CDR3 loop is CAITLQGYRNNSPLHF. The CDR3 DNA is TGTGCCATCACTTTACAGGGATACCGTAATAATTCACCCCTCCACTTT.

CDR3 nucleotides: TGCGCCAGCAGTCAAAACAGGTTCCTAACCTACGAGCAGTACTTC. Its protein product is CASSQNRFLTYEQYF. V is TRBV23-1 and J is TRBJ2-7; D is possibly TRBD1 (5 bases). TRBV23-1 is annotated as an ORF whose role is uncertain. This CDR3 region has 15 residues. V was shortened by 2 bases and J by 2 bases, with 13 bases between the two germline ends.

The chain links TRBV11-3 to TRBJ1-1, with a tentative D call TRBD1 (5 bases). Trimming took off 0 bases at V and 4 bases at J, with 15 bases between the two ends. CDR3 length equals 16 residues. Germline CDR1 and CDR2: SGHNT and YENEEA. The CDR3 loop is CASSLDNWGRGTEAFF. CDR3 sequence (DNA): TGTGCCAGCAGCTTAGATAACTGGGGGAGGGGCACTGAAGCTTTCTTT.

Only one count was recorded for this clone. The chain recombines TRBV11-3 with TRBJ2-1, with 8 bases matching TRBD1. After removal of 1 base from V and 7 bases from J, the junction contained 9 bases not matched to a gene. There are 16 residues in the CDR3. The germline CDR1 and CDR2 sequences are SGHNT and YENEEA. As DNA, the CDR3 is TGTGCCAGCAGCTTAGGGGGCTGGACAGGGCTAAATGAGCAGTTCTTC. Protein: CASSLGGWTGLNEQFF.

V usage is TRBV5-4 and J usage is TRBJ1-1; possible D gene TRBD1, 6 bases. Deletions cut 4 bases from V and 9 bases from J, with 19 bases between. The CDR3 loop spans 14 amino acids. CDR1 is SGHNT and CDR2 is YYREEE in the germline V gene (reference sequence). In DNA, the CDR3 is TGTGCCAGCAGCCCCATAAACGAGGGGGGGAAAGCTTTCTTT. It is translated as CASSPINEGGKAFF.

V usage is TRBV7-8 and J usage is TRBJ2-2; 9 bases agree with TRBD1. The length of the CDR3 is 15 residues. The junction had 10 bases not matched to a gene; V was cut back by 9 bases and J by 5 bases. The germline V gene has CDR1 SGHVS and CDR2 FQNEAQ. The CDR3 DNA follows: TGTGCCAGTCGGGGGACAGGGAGTTATACCGGGGAGCTGTTTTTT. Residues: CASRGTGSYTGELFF.

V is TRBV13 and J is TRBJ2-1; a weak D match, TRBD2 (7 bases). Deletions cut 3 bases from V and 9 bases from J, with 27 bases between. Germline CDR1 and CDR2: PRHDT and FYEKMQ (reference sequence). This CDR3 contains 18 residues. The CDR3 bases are TGTGCCAGCAGCTTGGGGATGGAGGAGGGGGGGCCGAGGGTTGAGCAGTTCTTC. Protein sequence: CASSLGMEEGGPRVEQFF.

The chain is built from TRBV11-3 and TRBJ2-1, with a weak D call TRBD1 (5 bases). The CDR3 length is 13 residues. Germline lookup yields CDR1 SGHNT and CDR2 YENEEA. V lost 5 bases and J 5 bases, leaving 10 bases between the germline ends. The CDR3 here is CASSQGKDNEQFF. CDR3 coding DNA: TGTGCCAGCAGCCAGGGAAAGGACAATGAGCAGTTCTTC.

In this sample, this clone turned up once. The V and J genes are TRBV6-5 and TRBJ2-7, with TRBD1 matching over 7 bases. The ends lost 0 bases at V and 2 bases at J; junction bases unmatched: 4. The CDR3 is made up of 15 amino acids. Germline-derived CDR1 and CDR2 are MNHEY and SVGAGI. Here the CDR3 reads CASSYSRDRAYEQYF. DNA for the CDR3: TGTGCCAGCAGTTACTCTAGGGACAGAGCCTACGAGCAGTACTTC.

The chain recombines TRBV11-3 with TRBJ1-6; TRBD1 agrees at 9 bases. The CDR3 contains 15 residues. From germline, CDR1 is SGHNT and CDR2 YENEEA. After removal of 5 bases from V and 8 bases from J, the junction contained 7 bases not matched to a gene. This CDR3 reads CASSLADRGYSPLHF. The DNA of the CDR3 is TGTGCCAGCAGCCTGGCCGACAGGGGGTATTCACCCCTCCACTTT. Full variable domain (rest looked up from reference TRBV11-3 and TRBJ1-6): EAGVVQSPRYKIIEKKQPVAFWCNPISGHNTLYWYLQNLGQGPELLIRYENEEAVDDSQLPKDRFSAERLKGVDSTLKIQPAELGDSAVYLCASSLADRGYSPLHFGNGTRLTVT.

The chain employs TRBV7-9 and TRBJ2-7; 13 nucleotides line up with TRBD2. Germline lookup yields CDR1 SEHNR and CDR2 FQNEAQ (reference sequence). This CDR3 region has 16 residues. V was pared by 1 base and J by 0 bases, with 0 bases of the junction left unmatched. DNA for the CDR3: TGTGCCAGCAGCTTAGGGACTAGCGGGGGCTCCTACGAGCAGTACTTC. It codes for CASSLGTSGGSYEQYF. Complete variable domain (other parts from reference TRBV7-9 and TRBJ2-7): DTGVSQNPRHKITKRGQNVTFRCDPISEHNRLYWYRQTLGQGPEFLTYFQNEAQLEKSRLLSDRFSAERPKGSFSTLEIQRTEQGDSAMYLCASSLGTSGGSYEQYFGPGTRLTVT.

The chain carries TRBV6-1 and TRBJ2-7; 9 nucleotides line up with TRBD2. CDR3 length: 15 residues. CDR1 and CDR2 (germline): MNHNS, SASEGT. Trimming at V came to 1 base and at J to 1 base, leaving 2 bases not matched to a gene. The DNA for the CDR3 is TGTGCCAGCAGTGAAGGGGGACTAGCATCCTACGAGCAGTACTTC. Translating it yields CASSEGGLASYEQYF.

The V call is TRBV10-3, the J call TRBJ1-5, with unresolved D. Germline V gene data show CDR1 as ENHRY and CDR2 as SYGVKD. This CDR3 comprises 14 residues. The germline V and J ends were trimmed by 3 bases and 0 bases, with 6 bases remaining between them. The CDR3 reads CAISDSDSNQPQHF. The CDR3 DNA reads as TGTGCCATCAGTGACAGCGATAGCAATCAGCCCCAGCATTTT.

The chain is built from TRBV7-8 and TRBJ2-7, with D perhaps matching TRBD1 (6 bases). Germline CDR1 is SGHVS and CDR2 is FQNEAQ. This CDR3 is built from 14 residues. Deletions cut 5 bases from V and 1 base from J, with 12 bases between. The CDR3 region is CASSRTVQSYEQYF. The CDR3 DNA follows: TGTGCCAGCAGCCGGACAGTGCAATCCTACGAGCAGTACTTC.

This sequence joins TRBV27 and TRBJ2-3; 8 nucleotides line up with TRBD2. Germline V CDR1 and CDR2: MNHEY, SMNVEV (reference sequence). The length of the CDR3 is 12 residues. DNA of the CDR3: TGTGCTACCGGGAGGGCGGGGGATACGCAGTATTTT. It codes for CATGRAGDTQYF.

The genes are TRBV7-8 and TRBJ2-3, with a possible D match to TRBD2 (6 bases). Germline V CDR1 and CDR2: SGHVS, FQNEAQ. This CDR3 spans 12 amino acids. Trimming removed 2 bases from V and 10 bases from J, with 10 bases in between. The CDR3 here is CASSLWAGPQYF. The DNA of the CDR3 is TGTGCCAGCAGCTTATGGGCGGGACCGCAGTATTTT.

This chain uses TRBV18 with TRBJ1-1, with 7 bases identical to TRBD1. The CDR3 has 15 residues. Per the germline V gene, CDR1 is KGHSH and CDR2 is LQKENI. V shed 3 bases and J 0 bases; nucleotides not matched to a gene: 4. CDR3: CASSPLTGMNTEAFF. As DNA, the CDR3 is TGTGCCAGCTCACCCTTGACAGGGATGAACACTGAAGCTTTCTTT.

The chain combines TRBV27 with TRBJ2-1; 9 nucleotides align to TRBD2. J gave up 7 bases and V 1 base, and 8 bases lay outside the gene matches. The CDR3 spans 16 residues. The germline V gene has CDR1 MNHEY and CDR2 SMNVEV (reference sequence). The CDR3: CASSLWGGRALNEQFF. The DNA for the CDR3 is TGTGCCAGCAGTTTATGGGGCGGGAGGGCCTTGAATGAGCAGTTCTTC.

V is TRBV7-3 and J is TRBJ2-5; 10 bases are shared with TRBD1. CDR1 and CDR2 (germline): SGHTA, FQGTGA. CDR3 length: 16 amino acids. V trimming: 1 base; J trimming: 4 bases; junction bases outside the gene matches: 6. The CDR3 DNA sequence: TGTGCCAGCAGCTTAAGGCGGGACAGGGGACGAGAGACCCAGTACTTC. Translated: CASSLRRDRGRETQYF.

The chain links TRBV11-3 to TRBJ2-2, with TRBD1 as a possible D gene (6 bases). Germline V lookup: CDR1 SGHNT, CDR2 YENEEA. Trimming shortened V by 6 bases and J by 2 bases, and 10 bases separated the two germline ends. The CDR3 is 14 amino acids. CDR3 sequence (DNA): TGTGCCAGCAGAGGACAGACAAACACCGGGGAGCTGTTTTTT. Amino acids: CASRGQTNTGELFF.